Described below is a single TCR beta chain sequence and its context. This clonotype was recorded many times. Its antigen specificity is not known. Qualities for individual bases were not recorded, and no much larger clone is one base off. The TCR beta CDR3 regions were amplified from RNA transcripts. For the first round of RT-PCR on the TCR CDR3, the HTBI primer set was used together with the Qiagen OneStep RT-PCR kit. Libraries were constructed in a second round of multiplex PCR, after which size selection and purification were performed. Paired-end sequencing of the libraries was performed with 100 bp reads on an Illumina HiSeq2000. As for the authors' bioinformatics: SOAPnuke was used to process the raw data, removing reads that contained adapters or uncalled bases, had a mean Phred below 15, or lacked an exact match to the constant primer or identifier. COPE v1.2.5 was used to merge high-quality paired reads, and clonotypes were defined as unique nucleotide sequences. Clonotypes were aligned to IMGT TRBV, TRBD and TRBJ reference segments using MiTCR v1.1. Only V-J combinations with frequency above 0.0001, covering about 99% of repertoires, were analysed. The TCS score was defined as F50 (clonal expansion) divided by E x V (chaos), with BLOSUM62-based TCRdist calculated between CDR3 peptides within each V-J. Welch's t-statistics and random forest reduced approximately 520 V-J features to 10 to 15, which were used in a naive Bayes classifier (R e1071). The public reads were reanalyzed by TCRdb: fastp trimming at Q25, MiXCR alignment, in-frame beta chains only. Entries are consolidated by CDR3 protein sequence, retaining the most common genes and DNA. These V and J calls are TCRdb output, not the study's own analysis. The sample table records approximately 560,000 distinct CDR3 sequences; about a sixth of these occur just once. Of the sample, under 7.5% is held by the ten largest clones.

The data belong to a study of T cells in Graves' hyperthyroidism and ophthalmopathy (dated by TCRdb to the late 2010s). Study-wide context: Peripheral blood was sampled at the time of initial diagnosis, prior to any treatment. The paper reports TCR Vbeta CDR3 sequencing of 135 peripheral blood samples: around 41 ophthalmopathy, some 80 hyperthyroidism and 17 progressor patients. After blood sampling, hyperthyroidism patients were treated with methimazole at a starting dose of 30 mg daily, and ophthalmopathy patients were treated with high-dose intravenous methylprednisolone. The roughly 90 discovery patients were divided at random into training and test sets in a 7:3 ratio. An independent validation cohort of some 18 hyperthyroidism patients and about 16 patients who later progressed to ophthalmopathy tested prospective prediction of ophthalmopathy. A discovery cohort of about a hundred patients, fewer than 50 with Graves' ophthalmopathy and about 60 with stable Graves' hyperthyroidism, was used to find distinguishing TCR V-J signatures. In several Graves' hyperthyroidism patients, the study also compared T-cell repertoires from thyroid tissue with T-cell repertoires from blood.

Beyond this particular receptor, the publication reports: A 13 V-J signature model separated ophthalmopathy from stable hyperthyroidism, with roughly 88% sensitivity and about 81% specificity in cross-validation and 80%/75% in testing. No statistical method was used to fix the sample size in advance, and group allocation was not hidden from the investigators. Most expanded thyroid clonotypes (frequency above 0.001) were also detected in blood, suggesting blood repertoires may reflect thyroid immune responses. In validation, the model predicted progression to ophthalmopathy a median of roughly six months before onset, with around 70% sensitivity and 72.22% specificity.

CDR1 is given as MDHEN and CDR2 as SYDVKM, both from the germline V gene. Trimmed from V: 3 bases; trimmed from J: 7 bases; junction bases lacking a gene match: 7. From the cysteine through the phenylalanine, the CDR3 covers 15 amino acids. The sequence is cut down to CDR3 DNA, 45 bases in frame from base 1. Stable Graves' hyperthyroidism was defined as the absence of progression to ophthalmopathy over 18 months of follow-up. Hyperthyroidism patients were newly diagnosed, with disease duration under 2 months, and aged 18 to 65 years. Any patient with an uncontrolled infection, another autoimmune disease, pregnancy or lactation was excluded. Diagnoses were established on the basis of clinical symptoms, serum thyroxine and TRAb, thyroid ultrasound, and orbital computed tomography. PBMCs were separated from 10 ml of fresh peripheral blood using Ficoll-Paque density gradient centrifugation. Total RNA was extracted with Trizol reagent, and quality was checked on an Agilent 2100 Bioanalyzer.

Sequencing was carried out using blood. The chain employs TRBV28 and TRBJ1-4; 8 of the junction bases match TRBD1. This clonotype originated in a woman aged 30 to 39 with Graves' hyperthyroidism. The DNA sequence is given as TGTGCCAGCAGTTTCGACAGGGGAGGTAGTGAAAAACTGTTTTTT. Translation gives CASSFDRGGSEKLFF.